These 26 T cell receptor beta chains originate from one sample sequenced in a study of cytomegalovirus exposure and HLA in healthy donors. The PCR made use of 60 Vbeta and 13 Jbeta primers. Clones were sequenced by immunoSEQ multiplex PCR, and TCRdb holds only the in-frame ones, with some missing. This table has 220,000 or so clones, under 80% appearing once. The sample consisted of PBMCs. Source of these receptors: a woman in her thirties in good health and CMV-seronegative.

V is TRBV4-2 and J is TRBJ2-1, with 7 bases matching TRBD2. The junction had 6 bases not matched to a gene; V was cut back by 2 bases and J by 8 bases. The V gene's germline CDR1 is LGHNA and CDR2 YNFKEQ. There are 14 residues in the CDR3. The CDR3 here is CASSQLGGKHEQFF. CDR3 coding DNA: TGTGCCAGCAGCCAACTGGGGGGGAAACATGAGCAGTTCTTC.

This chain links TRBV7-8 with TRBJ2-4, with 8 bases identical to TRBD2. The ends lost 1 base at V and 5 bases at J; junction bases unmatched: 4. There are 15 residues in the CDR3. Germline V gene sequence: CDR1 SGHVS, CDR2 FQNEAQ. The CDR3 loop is CASSLGSGSQNIQYF. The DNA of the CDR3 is TGTGCCAGCAGCTTAGGGAGCGGGAGTCAAAACATTCAGTACTTC.

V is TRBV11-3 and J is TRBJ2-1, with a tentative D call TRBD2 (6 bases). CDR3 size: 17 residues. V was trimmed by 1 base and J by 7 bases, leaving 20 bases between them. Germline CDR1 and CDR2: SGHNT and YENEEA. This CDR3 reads CASSLGWLASGGNEQFF. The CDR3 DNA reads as TGTGCCAGCAGCTTAGGATGGCTAGCGTCTGGCGGGAATGAGCAGTTCTTC. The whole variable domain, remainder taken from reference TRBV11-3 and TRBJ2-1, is EAGVVQSPRYKIIEKKQPVAFWCNPISGHNTLYWYLQNLGQGPELLIRYENEEAVDDSQLPKDRFSAERLKGVDSTLKIQPAELGDSAVYLCASSLGWLASGGNEQFFGPGTRLTVL.

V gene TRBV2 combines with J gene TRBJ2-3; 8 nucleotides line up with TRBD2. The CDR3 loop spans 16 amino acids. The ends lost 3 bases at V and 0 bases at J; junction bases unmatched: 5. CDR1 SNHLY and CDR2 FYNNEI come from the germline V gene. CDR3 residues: CASSEFASGSTDTQYF. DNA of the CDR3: TGTGCCAGCAGTGAGTTCGCTAGCGGGAGCACAGATACGCAGTATTTT.

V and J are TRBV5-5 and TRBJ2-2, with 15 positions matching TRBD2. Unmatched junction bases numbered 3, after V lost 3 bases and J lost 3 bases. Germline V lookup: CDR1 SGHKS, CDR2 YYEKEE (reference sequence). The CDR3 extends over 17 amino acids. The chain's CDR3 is CASSWTSGGADTGELFF. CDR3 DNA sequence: TGTGCCAGCAGCTGGACTAGCGGGGGGGCCGACACCGGGGAGCTGTTTTTT.

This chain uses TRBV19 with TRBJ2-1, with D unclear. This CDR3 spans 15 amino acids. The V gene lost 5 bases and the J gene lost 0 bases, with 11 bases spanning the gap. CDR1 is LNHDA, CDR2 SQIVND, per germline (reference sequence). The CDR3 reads CASSPDSSSYNEQFF. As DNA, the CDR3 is TGTGCCAGTAGTCCCGACTCGAGCTCCTACAATGAGCAGTTCTTC.

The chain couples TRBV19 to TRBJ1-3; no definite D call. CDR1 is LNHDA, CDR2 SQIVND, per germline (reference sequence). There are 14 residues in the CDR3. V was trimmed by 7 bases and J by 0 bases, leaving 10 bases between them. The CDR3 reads CASILESSGNTIYF. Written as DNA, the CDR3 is TGTGCCAGTATATTGGAGAGCTCTGGAAACACCATATATTTT.

CDR3 DNA sequence: TGTGCCATCAGTGAAGCCGGAAGCGGGAGAAGAACCGGGGAGCTGTTTTTT. This translates into CAISEAGSGRRTGELFF. The rearrangement links TRBV10-3 to TRBJ2-2; 8 bases fit TRBD2. V lost 3 bases, J lost 5 bases, and 11 bases stayed unmatched. This CDR3 has 17 amino acids. Germline V lookup: CDR1 ENHRY, CDR2 SYGVKD.

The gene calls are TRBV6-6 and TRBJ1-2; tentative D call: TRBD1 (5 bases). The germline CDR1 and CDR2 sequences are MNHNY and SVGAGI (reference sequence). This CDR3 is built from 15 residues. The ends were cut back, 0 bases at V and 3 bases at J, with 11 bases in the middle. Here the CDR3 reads CASSYSLTAYYGYTF. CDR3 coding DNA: TGTGCCAGCAGTTACTCCTTGACAGCGTACTATGGCTACACCTTC.

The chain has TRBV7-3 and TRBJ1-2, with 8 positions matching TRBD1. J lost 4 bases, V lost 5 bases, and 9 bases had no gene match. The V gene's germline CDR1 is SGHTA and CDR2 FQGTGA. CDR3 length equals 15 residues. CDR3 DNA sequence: TGTGCCAGCAGCCCTGGACAGGGACCTTCCTATGGCTACACCTTC. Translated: CASSPGQGPSYGYTF.

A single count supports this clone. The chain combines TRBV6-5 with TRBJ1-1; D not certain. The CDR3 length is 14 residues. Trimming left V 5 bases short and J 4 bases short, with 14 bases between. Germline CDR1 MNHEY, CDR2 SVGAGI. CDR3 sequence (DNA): TGTGCCAGCAGTGAGGCTTACGGGGTCACTGAAGCTTTCTTT. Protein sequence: CASSEAYGVTEAFF.

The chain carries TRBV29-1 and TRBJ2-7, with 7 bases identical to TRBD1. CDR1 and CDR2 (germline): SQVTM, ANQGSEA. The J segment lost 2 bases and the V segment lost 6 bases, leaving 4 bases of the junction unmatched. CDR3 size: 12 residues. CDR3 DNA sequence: TGCAGCGTAGGGGACAGAACCTACGAGCAGTACTTC. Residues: CSVGDRTYEQYF.

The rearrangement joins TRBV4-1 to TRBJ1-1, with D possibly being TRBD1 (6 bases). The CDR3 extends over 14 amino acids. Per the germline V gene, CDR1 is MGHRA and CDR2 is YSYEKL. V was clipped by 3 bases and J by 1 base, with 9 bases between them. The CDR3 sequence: CASSQRTANTEAFF. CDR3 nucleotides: TGCGCCAGCAGCCAGAGGACAGCGAACACTGAAGCTTTCTTT.

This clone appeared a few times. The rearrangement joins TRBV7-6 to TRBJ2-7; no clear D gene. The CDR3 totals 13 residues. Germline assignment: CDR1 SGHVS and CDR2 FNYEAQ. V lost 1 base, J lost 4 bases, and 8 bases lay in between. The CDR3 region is CASSLVSGYEQYF. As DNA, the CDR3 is TGTGCCAGCAGCTTAGTTTCCGGGTACGAGCAGTACTTC. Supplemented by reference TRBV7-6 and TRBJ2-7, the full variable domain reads GAGVSQSPRYKVTKRGQDVALRCDPISGHVSLYWYRQALGQGPEFLTYFNYEAQQDKSGLPNDRFSAERPEGSISTLTIQRTEQRDSAMYRCASSLVSGYEQYFGPGTRLTVT.

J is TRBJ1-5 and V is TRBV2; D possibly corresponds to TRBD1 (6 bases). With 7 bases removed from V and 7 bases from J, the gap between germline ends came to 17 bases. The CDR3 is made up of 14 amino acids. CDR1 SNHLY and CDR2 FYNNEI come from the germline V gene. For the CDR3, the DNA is TGTGCCAGCAAGCCCGACAGGTATGAGCAGCCCCAGCATTTT. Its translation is CASKPDRYEQPQHF.

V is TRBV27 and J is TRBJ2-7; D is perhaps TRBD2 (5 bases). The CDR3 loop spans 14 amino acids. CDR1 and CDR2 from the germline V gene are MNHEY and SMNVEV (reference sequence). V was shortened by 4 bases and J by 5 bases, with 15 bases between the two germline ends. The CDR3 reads CASSSGGSVNEQYF. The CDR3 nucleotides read TGTGCCAGCAGTTCAGGCGGGTCCGTGAACGAGCAGTACTTC.

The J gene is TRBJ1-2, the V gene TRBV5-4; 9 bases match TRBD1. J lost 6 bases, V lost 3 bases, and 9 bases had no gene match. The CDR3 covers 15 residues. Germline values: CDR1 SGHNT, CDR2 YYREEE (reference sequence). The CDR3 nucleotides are TGTGCCAGCAGCTCAGGGACAGGGCCCCCCAATGGCTACACCTTC. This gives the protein CASSSGTGPPNGYTF.

CDR3 loop: CASSLQSGANVLTF. The CDR3 DNA reads as TGCGCCAGCAGCTTGCAGTCTGGGGCCAACGTCCTGACTTTC. V and J are TRBV5-1 and TRBJ2-6; D not certain. Trimming removed 1 base from V and 1 base from J, with 3 bases in between. The CDR3 sequence is 14 residues long. Germline V gene lookup returns CDR1 SGHRS and CDR2 YFSETQ.

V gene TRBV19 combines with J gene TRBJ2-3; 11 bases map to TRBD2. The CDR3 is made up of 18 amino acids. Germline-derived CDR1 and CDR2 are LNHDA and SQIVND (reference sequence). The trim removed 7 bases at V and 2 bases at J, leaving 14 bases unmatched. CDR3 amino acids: CASTRWGRLAGPTDTQYF. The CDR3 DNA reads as TGTGCCAGTACCCGCTGGGGGAGACTAGCGGGACCCACAGATACGCAGTATTTT.

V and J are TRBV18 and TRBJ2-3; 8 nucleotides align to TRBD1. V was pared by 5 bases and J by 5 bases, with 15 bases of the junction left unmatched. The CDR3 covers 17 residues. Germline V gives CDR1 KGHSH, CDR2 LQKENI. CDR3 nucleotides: TGTGCCAGCTCATCTACTGCCGGGACAGGACCCATAGATACGCAGTATTTT. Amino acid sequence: CASSSTAGTGPIDTQYF.

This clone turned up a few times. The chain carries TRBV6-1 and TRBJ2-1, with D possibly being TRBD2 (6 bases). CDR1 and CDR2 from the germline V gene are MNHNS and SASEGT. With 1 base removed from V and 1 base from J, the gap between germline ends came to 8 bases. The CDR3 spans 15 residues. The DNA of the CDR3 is TGTGCCAGCAGTGAAGATAGCGGTTCCTACAATGAGCAGTTCTTC. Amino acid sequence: CASSEDSGSYNEQFF.

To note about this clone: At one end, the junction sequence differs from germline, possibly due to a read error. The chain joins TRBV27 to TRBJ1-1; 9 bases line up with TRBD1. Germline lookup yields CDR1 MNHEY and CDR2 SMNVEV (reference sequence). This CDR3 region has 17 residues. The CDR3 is CVSIPLTTGGMNTEAFF. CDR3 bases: TGTGTCAGCATCCCACTGACGACAGGGGGAATGAACACTGAAGCTTTCTTT.

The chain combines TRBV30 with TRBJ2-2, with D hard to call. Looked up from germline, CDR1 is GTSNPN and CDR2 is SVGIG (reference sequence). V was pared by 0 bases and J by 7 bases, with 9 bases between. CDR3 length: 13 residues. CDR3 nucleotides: TGTGCCTGGAGTGTTGTCGCGGACGGGGAGCTGTTTTTT. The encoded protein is CAWSVVADGELFF.

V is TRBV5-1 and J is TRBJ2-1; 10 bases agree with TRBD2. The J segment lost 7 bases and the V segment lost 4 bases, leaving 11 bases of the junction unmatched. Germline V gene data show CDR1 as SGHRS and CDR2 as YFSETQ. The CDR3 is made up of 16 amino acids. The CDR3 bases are TGCGCCAGCAGCCCCCCCCTAGCGGGAGAGGGGAATGAGCAGTTCTTC. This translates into CASSPPLAGEGNEQFF.

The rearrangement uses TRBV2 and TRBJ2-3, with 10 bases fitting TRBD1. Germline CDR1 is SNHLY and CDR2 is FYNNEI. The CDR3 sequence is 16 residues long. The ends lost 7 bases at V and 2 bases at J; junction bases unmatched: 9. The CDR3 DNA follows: TGTGCCAGCATTCCCAGACAGGGGGCCATCACAGATACGCAGTATTTT. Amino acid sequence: CASIPRQGAITDTQYF. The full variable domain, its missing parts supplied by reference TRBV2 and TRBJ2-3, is EPEVTQTPSHQVTQMGQEVILRCVPISNHLYFYWYRQILGQKVEFLVSFYNNEISEKSEIFDDQFSVERPDGSNFTLKIRSTKLEDSAMYFCASIPRQGAITDTQYFGPGTRLTVL.

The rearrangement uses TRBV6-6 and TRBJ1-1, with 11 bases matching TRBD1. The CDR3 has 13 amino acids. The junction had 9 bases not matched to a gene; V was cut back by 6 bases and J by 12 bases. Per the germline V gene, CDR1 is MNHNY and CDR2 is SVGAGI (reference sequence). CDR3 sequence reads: CASRSRDRGKTFF. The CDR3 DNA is TGTGCCAGCAGAAGCCGGGACAGGGGGAAAACTTTCTTT.